Each of the 25 T cell receptor beta chains below was sequenced from the same sample in a study of cytomegalovirus exposure and HLA in healthy donors. A multiplex PCR was run with 60 Vbeta primers and 13 Jbeta primers. Only in-frame clones appear in the TCRdb table, and some are missing; sequencing was by immunoSEQ multiplex PCR. This sample has about 150,000 clones; around two thirds occur once, and the top ten carry about 10%. Sequenced material: PBMCs. The receptors shown here come from a man aged 25 to 40 in good health and CMV-seropositive.

This clone was observed many times. This chain joins TRBV5-6 and TRBJ1-1, with a possible D match to TRBD1 (6 bases). The ends were cut back, 2 bases at V and 5 bases at J, with 13 bases in the middle. This CDR3 is 14 amino acids long. The germline gives CDR1 SGHDT, CDR2 YYEEEE. The CDR3 region has the DNA TGTGCCAGCAGCTTACGGGGGGCGGAGACTGAAGCTTTCTTT. Protein: CASSLRGAETEAFF.

The chain joins TRBV11-3 to TRBJ2-1; the match to TRBD2 covers 10 bases. The CDR3 totals 16 residues. Unmatched junction bases numbered 11, after V lost 3 bases and J lost 9 bases. Germline V gene sequence: CDR1 SGHNT, CDR2 YENEEA. CDR3 nucleotides: TGTGCCAGCAGCTTTTCCCCCCAGCGGGAGGGAGGTGAGCAGTTCTTC. Translating gives CASSFSPQREGGEQFF.

The chain joins TRBV18 to TRBJ2-2; D uncertain. Germline assignment: CDR1 KGHSH and CDR2 LQKENI. The CDR3 contains 11 residues. Trimming shortened V by 11 bases and J by 7 bases, and 11 bases separated the two germline ends. The CDR3 nucleotides read TGTGCCTCCTCGAGAGACGGGGAGCTGTTTTTT. It yields the protein CASSRDGELFF.

A few counts support this clone. The chain has TRBV19 and TRBJ2-7; TRBD1 might be the D (6 bases). Trimming took 4 bases from V and 2 from J, leaving 12 bases between them. CDR1 and CDR2 from the germline V gene are LNHDA and SQIVND (reference sequence). This CDR3 is built from 14 residues. CDR3 bases: TGTGCCAGTAGTAGTGGGCCAGGGGCCTACGAGCAGTACTTC. Amino acids: CASSSGPGAYEQYF.

This clone was counted a few times. The V gene is TRBV4-1, the J gene TRBJ1-1, with D hard to call. Trimming left V 4 bases short and J 1 base short, with 4 bases between. Germline V gene data show CDR1 as MGHRA and CDR2 as YSYEKL. This CDR3 is 12 amino acids long. CDR3 loop: CASSLGNTEAFF. The DNA for the CDR3 is TGCGCCAGCAGCCTCGGGAACACTGAAGCTTTCTTT.

This chain links TRBV27 with TRBJ2-7; 7 bases line up with TRBD1. Germline V gene data show CDR1 as MNHEY and CDR2 as SMNVEV (reference sequence). This CDR3 has 12 amino acids. J gave up 6 bases and V 8 bases, and 7 bases lay outside the gene matches. The CDR3 reads CASHDRVGEQYF. The CDR3 bases are TGTGCCAGCCACGACAGGGTAGGCGAGCAGTACTTC.

V gene TRBV9 combines with J gene TRBJ1-4; weak D call: TRBD1 (6 bases). V was clipped by 0 bases and J by 6 bases, with 12 bases between them. This CDR3 comprises 15 residues. From germline, CDR1 is SGDLS and CDR2 YYNGEE. CDR3 loop: CASSVDTGSDEKLFF. The CDR3, as DNA: TGTGCCAGCAGCGTAGACACAGGGTCGGATGAAAAACTGTTTTTT.

The genes are TRBV5-1 and TRBJ2-1; D is possibly TRBD2 (6 bases). Germline CDR1 reads SGHRS; CDR2 reads YFSETQ. V lost 0 bases, J lost 0 bases, and 10 bases lay in between. The CDR3 has 16 residues. The CDR3 is CASSLEGRSSYNEQFF. Written as DNA, the CDR3 is TGCGCCAGCAGCTTGGAAGGGAGGAGCTCCTACAATGAGCAGTTCTTC.

The V and J genes are TRBV27 and TRBJ1-1; D is undetermined. Germline CDR1 is MNHEY and CDR2 is SMNVEV (reference sequence). With 5 bases removed from V and 4 bases from J, the gap between germline ends came to 17 bases. The CDR3 extends over 15 amino acids. CDR3 region: CASSPSPLDSTEAFF. The CDR3 bases are TGTGCCAGCAGTCCCTCCCCATTAGATAGCACTGAAGCTTTCTTT.

V and J are TRBV6-5 and TRBJ2-5, with TRBD2 identical over 14 bases. V trimming: 2 bases; J trimming: 5 bases; junction bases outside the gene matches: 4. CDR1 is MNHEY, CDR2 SVGAGI, per germline. The CDR3 length is 16 residues. The CDR3 bases are TGTGCCAGCAGTTACGGACTAGCGGGAGGAGCGGAGACCCAGTACTTC. Translated: CASSYGLAGGAETQYF.

The gene calls are TRBV2 and TRBJ1-2; D is perhaps TRBD1 (6 bases). Germline V gene lookup returns CDR1 SNHLY and CDR2 FYNNEI. Deletions cut 0 bases from V and 1 base from J, with 15 bases between. The CDR3 has 17 amino acids. The CDR3 loop reads CASSEAAPGQHNYGYTF. CDR3 in DNA: TGTGCCAGCAGTGAAGCGGCCCCCGGACAGCATAACTATGGCTACACCTTC.

J is TRBJ2-1 and V is TRBV7-3; 7 nucleotides align to TRBD2. The junction had 10 bases not matched to a gene; V was cut back by 2 bases and J by 3 bases. CDR3 length equals 17 residues. Germline values: CDR1 SGHTA, CDR2 FQGTGA. DNA of the CDR3: TGTGCCAGCAGCTTAGCGGGAGCCACACTTAACTACAATGAGCAGTTCTTC. The encoded protein is CASSLAGATLNYNEQFF.

This clone was seen only a few times. The chain has TRBV19 and TRBJ2-7; 8 nucleotides agree with TRBD2. The CDR3 totals 16 residues. With V trimmed by 6 bases and J by 0 bases, 10 bases remained unmatched. Germline V gives CDR1 LNHDA, CDR2 SQIVND (reference sequence). CDR3 residues: CASRPLSGGSSYEQYF. In DNA form, the CDR3 reads TGTGCCAGTAGGCCCCTTTCGGGGGGGAGCTCCTACGAGCAGTACTTC.

This chain uses TRBV30 with TRBJ2-1; 7 bases are shared with TRBD2. V trimming: 4 bases; J trimming: 2 bases; junction bases outside the gene matches: 5. The CDR3 totals 14 residues. Germline V gene data show CDR1 as GTSNPN and CDR2 as SVGIG (reference sequence). The CDR3 sequence is CAWTPSGTYNEQFF. DNA of the CDR3: TGTGCCTGGACCCCCAGCGGGACCTACAATGAGCAGTTCTTC.

CDR3 residues: CASSREGGRNQPQHF. Here the CDR3 DNA reads TGTGCCAGCAGCCGGGAGGGGGGTCGCAATCAGCCCCAGCATTTT. The chain carries TRBV5-5 and TRBJ1-5; tentatively, D is TRBD1 (6 bases). The V end was cut by 4 bases, the J end by 2 bases, with 13 bases between. This CDR3 has 15 amino acids. Germline V gene sequence: CDR1 SGHKS, CDR2 YYEKEE (reference sequence).

This clone was detected once. The V gene is TRBV19, the J gene TRBJ2-2, with TRBD1 identical over 9 bases. The CDR3 has 19 residues. The germline gives CDR1 LNHDA, CDR2 SQIVND (reference sequence). Trimming at V came to 4 bases and at J to 5 bases, leaving 17 bases not matched to a gene. CDR3 sequence: CASSTTKTGTGKATGELFF. CDR3 DNA: TGTGCCAGTAGTACAACTAAAACGGGGACAGGGAAAGCGACCGGGGAGCTGTTTTTT.

The V gene is TRBV5-4, the J gene TRBJ2-5; 11 bases align to TRBD2. The J call may be mistaken, given a closer DNA end match to TRBJ2-7. There are 14 residues in the CDR3. Germline V gives CDR1 SGHNT, CDR2 YYREEE (reference sequence). CDR3 bases: TGTGCCAGCAGCGCCCCGACTAGCGGGAACGAGCAGTACTTC. It specifies CASSAPTSGNEQYF.

V usage is TRBV6-1 and J usage is TRBJ1-3; 7 positions agree with TRBD1. With 6 bases clipped from V and 4 bases from J, the junction kept 15 bases outside the gene matches. This CDR3 is built from 17 residues. Germline values: CDR1 MNHNS, CDR2 SASEGT. DNA of the CDR3: TGTGCCAGCAGAGAAACCGGGACAGTCGGTCTAGGAAACACCATATATTTT. Translated, it gives CASRETGTVGLGNTIYF.

The gene calls are TRBV21-1 and TRBJ1-1; the DNA was not used to check the table's D call, TRBD1. TRBV21-1 is a recognized pseudogene. This CDR3 contains 13 residues. CDR3 in DNA: TGTGCCGGCAGGAAGGGGCCGAACACTGAAGCTTTCTTT. As protein: CAGRKGPNTEAFF.

This chain connects TRBV11-2 to TRBJ1-1; D possibly corresponds to TRBD1 (5 bases). Germline V gene sequence: CDR1 SGHAT, CDR2 FQNNGV. This CDR3 has 15 residues. The V and J ends lost 5 bases and 4 bases respectively, with 17 bases between them. CDR3 DNA sequence: TGTGCCAGCAGCCCGCCCTCAGGGTGGGCCACTGAAGCTTTCTTT. Its protein product is CASSPPSGWATEAFF.

The V call is TRBV7-2, the J call TRBJ2-5, with TRBD2 identical over 12 bases. The ends lost 1 base at V and 5 bases at J; junction bases unmatched: 5. Germline CDR1 SGHTA, CDR2 FQGNSA. There are 16 residues in the CDR3. The CDR3 DNA is TGTGCCAGCAGCTTAGTGGCAGGACTAGCGGGGGAGACCCAGTACTTC. It encodes CASSLVAGLAGETQYF.

This chain connects TRBV2 to TRBJ1-5, with 8 bases lining up with TRBD1. The germline V gene has CDR1 SNHLY and CDR2 FYNNEI. The V gene end was trimmed by 6 bases and the J gene end by 2 bases; junction bases not matched to a gene: 3. CDR3 size: 14 residues. The CDR3 coding sequence is TGTGCCAGCAGCGGACAGGGAGGCAATCAGCCCCAGCATTTT. The encoded protein is CASSGQGGNQPQHF.

The chain joins TRBV7-3 to TRBJ2-2; 13 bases are shared with TRBD2. The V gene's germline CDR1 is SGHTA and CDR2 FQGTGA. V trimming: 3 bases; J trimming: 2 bases; junction bases outside the gene matches: 6. The CDR3 runs to 18 residues. CDR3 loop: CASSFGLAGDLNTGELFF. The DNA for the CDR3 is TGTGCCAGCAGCTTCGGACTAGCGGGAGACTTAAACACCGGGGAGCTGTTTTTT.

The chain links TRBV6-5 to TRBJ2-7; D is unresolved. The V gene's germline CDR1 is MNHEY and CDR2 SVGAGI. The CDR3 has 12 amino acids. Trimming pared 5 bases from V and 3 bases from J, leaving 8 bases between. The CDR3 DNA reads as TGTGCCAGCAGTAACCAGGACTACGAGCAGTACTTC. The encoded protein is CASSNQDYEQYF.

The gene calls are TRBV27 and TRBJ2-1; 8 bases match TRBD1. The V gene's germline CDR1 is MNHEY and CDR2 SMNVEV (reference sequence). The CDR3 runs to 14 residues. Germline trimming cut 8 bases from V and 3 bases from J; bases unmatched to any gene: 6. The CDR3 DNA is TGTGCCAGCTATGACAGGGGATACTACAATGAGCAGTTCTTC. Amino acid sequence: CASYDRGYYNEQFF.